This T cell receptor (beta chain) was sequenced during a study of T cells after posttransplantation cyclophosphamide. Clones were read by immunoSEQ multiplex PCR, and TCRdb kept only the in-frame ones, dropping some. The data hold 15,000 or so clones, with around 86% observed a single time. The CDR3 sequence is 16 residues long. Whole-study results and caveats: Later blood repertoires were often dominated by clones from the donor CD8+ memory compartment. After PTCy, TRB diversity resembled that of CNI/methotrexate controls. TRB overlap between skin or GI tissue T cells and blood was limited.

Control samples came 1 year after myeloablative marrow transplants with methotrexate plus calcineurin inhibitor. This clone was detected only once. Its target is not known. The sequenced sample was PBMCs, obtained after an allogeneic stem cell transplant with a calcineurin inhibitor and methotrexate. The clonotype comes from a male patient aged 45-59 years who received an allogeneic stem cell transplant from an unrelated donor, was CMV-positive, and had chronic GVHD only. Certain T cells may be donor cells from the graft. V is TRBV21-1 and J is TRBJ1-5. TRBV21-1 represents a pseudogene. The CDR3 spells CASSPRVGRDNQPQHF. DNA of the CDR3: TGTGCCAGCAGCCCGAGGGTGGGCAGAGACAATCAGCCCCAGCATTTT.